This TCR beta chain was found in a study of blood T cell repertoires in COVID-19 (dated by TCRdb to the early 2020s). Describing the broader study: Samples from collaborators originated in the United States, Italy and Spain and spanned both the acute and convalescent phases of COVID-19. The material from the prospective study consisted of cDNA or gDNA derived from T cells, B-cell-depleted T cells, or PBMCs. Subjects who had been exposed to COVID-19, were actively infected with it, or had recovered from it provided the deeply sampled blood TCRbeta repertoires that made up the dataset. The repertoires were released in a freely available public database meant as a resource for research on the immune response to SARS-CoV-2. Samples were obtained from the ongoing ImmuneRACE study (first 160 participants) and from 1,000 to 1,500 subjects provided by 6 global collaborators. The sample metadata nearly always contained a de-identified subject ID, COVID-19 status, age in years and sex. Where available, HLA class I and class II types were taken from metadata supplied by the sample provider and were not determined by assay-based typing. What the authors observed across the whole study: Clinical and demographic metadata were provided uncurated, with the amount varying by source and participant.

On this clone itself: Its antigen remains undetermined. Per-nucleotide qualities are absent, and no much larger clonotype sits a single base away.

Collaborating institutions collected whole blood in K2EDTA tubes following their own protocols. For TCRbeta analysis, collaborators shipped samples in one of three forms: frozen whole blood, isolated PBMCs, or DNA extracted from either of those sample types. Measured from the cysteine to the phenylalanine, the CDR3 is 16 residues long. Just CDR3 DNA is preserved here, 48 bases in frame from base 1. The junction shows trimming of 0 bases on V and 7 bases on J, plus 18 bases between the germline ends. CDR1 and CDR2 were assigned from the germline V gene as SGHTA and FQGTGA. TCRbeta CDR3 regions were amplified from genomic DNA by means of the immunoSEQ Assay, a bias-controlled multiplex PCR. Under the source paper's analysis protocol: Within the assay, amplification of reference gene primers was used to estimate how many nucleated cells each sample contained. To quantify the absolute abundance of each unique TCRbeta CDR3 rearrangement, sequence reads were collapsed and filtered. For each sample, productive Simpson clonality was calculated by taking the square root of Simpson's diversity index across productive rearrangements. The clones in this table, taken by TCRdb from immuneACCESS, are in-frame only. Not every clone is retained; where verified, under half of the shortfall comes from an unresolved V gene, and the cause of the rest is unknown. D and trimming were read from the DNA, whereas the V and J calls and clone size are those reported in that table. The sample table shows 140,000 or so clones, and about nine tenths are seen once. 9.5% to 11% of the sample goes to the ten largest clones.

The source of this sequence is a woman of 80 years or more with acute or convalescent COVID-19. The sequence links TRBV7-3 to TRBJ1-2; possibly the D gene is TRBD1, per 5 matching bases. Input material: peripheral blood. The CDR3 in this case is CASSLTYRTGAGGYTF. In nucleotides, the sequence is TGTGCCAGCAGCTTAACGTACCGCACTGGGGCAGGTGGCTACACCTTC.